The present T cell receptor (beta chain) was sequenced within a study of cytomegalovirus exposure and HLA in healthy donors (dated by TCRdb to between 2016 and 2019). As for the study more broadly: An earlier analysis of several hundred of the donors reported under 300 Gb of sequence data and 95 million to 140 million unique TCR beta sequences obtained from 150 million to 200 million T cells. The number of typed donors differed by locus: roughly 629-630 for A, B, C, DRB1 and DQB1; 522 for DQA1; some 610 for DPA1; and roughly 470 for DPB1. About 280 gigabases of sequencing data and approximately 92 million unique TCR sequences made up an early release that covered roughly 670 HLA-typed donors. Because of strong linkage in the cohort, roughly five DR-DQ haplotypes were treated as single units for association and clustering. Rather than drawing on any new phenotypic data, the later analysis identified candidate immune exposures from TCR beta sequences and the way those sequences occurred across donors. Besides the first cohort of more than 650 subjects, a separate validation cohort made up of roughly 130 different subjects was used. The aim of the study was to test whether cataloging public T cell receptors could identify signatures of past pathogen exposure. All discovery cohort repertoires had been generated using a single sequencing platform. The genetic ancestry cluster associated with self-reported Caucasian donors included 81% of the roughly 410 genotyped donors. Donor age, sex, ethnicity and CMV serostatus were collected together with the repertoire data. To decide whether each TCR beta V gene segment behaved as functional or pseudogenic, an earlier analysis of some 540 of the donors relied on high-throughput TCR beta sequencing. A later genetic analysis took genome-wide SNP genotypes for about three fifths of the roughly 700 donors and used that subset as a discovery cohort. The study used immunosequencing to profile the T cell repertoires of several hundred subjects and linked those repertoires to cytomegalovirus serostatus. A later analysis re-examined previously published TCR beta repertoires from over 500 donors and added high-resolution HLA genotyping to investigate patterns of TCR occurrence. Across some 400 genotyped donors of the cohort, an average of approximately 240,000 unique TCR beta nucleotide sequences per donor were sequenced, and roughly a sixth of those sequences were non-productive. HLA typing covered class I and class II loci at four-digit resolution. To predict cytomegalovirus infection status, the study brought together high-throughput TCR immunosequencing, statistical association of individual TCRs with disease status, and machine learning.

Study-wide findings and limitations: A later analysis associated approximately 17,000 TCR beta sequences with specific HLA alleles at a false discovery rate of 0.05. According to the authors, the approach could potentially be generalized to other disease states and immunological phenotypes. In vitro tests confirmed that a few of the cytomegalovirus-associated TCR beta chains recognize cytomegalovirus antigens. Some IMGT-functional V segments, including TRBV6-2 and TRBV6-3, could not be told apart with the 87-base-pair reads, so those segments were excluded. Linkage disequilibrium might explain the correlated functional status among segregating V segments, but an unknown experimental factor could not be excluded. Cytomegalovirus status was reported to be diagnosed by the classifier with high specificity and sensitivity in both the original and validation cohorts. A total of fewer than 200 TCR beta chains were listed by the study as associated with cytomegalovirus. Most CMV-associated TCR beta chains appeared to be HLA-restricted in a later analysis, and the HLA associations seemed to be driven largely by CMV exposure. According to a later analysis, parvovirus B19, influenza, CMV and Epstein-Barr virus appeared linked to several top co-occurrence clusters. Compared with equally common non-associated chains, HLA-associated TCR beta chains in a later analysis were more clonally expanded and had lower generation probabilities. A further reported finding was that TCR beta sequences accurately predicted the HLA-A and HLA-B alleles for most subjects in the first cohort. Strong co-occurrence of HLA alleles, especially DR and DQ, made assigning TCR associations to individual alleles difficult. A later genetic analysis associated a missense DCLRE1C variant with V-gene and J-gene trimming of TCR beta chains, and an independent cohort replicated the association. A cluster of highly shared sequence variants was judged likely to represent a technical artifact of the sequencing pipeline. In this cohort, only TCR beta chains were sequenced, and detectable features were limited by the absence of alpha or paired-chain data. Because HLA typing was unavailable for some donors at each locus, only the typed subset was used in association tests. The presence/absence analyses assumed that sequencing depth was roughly uniform across donors, and that assumption may not be true. The only immune exposure information available for the cohort was CMV serostatus. In an earlier analysis of some 500 of the donors, most TCR beta V segments appeared in productive rearrangements about 87% or about 30% of the time, broadly matching IMGT annotations. Compared with the roughly 710-donor mean, donors in an Asian-associated ancestry cluster had fewer N-insertions in productive TCRs, according to a later genetic analysis. The earlier analysis of 587 of the donors excluded approximately 15 rarely observed V segments, including chromosome 9 orphons, because counts were too low. While some public TCRs were present in many individuals, most TCR sequences turned up only very rarely across donors. A later analysis found that TCR association rates varied across HLA loci, with DRB1 alleles showing the most associated TCRs and HLA-C alleles the fewest.

CDR1 and CDR2 were assigned from the germline V gene (reference sequence) as WNHNN and SYGVQD. From its cysteine to its phenylalanine, the CDR3 spans 16 amino acids. The DNA shown is the 48-base CDR3, in frame from base 1. V drops 5 bases and J drops 2 bases, leaving 15 bases in between. The cohort comprised some 700 healthy bone marrow donors. Cohort members were all nominally healthy when sampled, although unrecorded immune exposures were likely present. The donor was CMV seronegative and belonged to the group of around 350 seronegative cohort members. A peripheral blood sample was provided by each donor, and peripheral blood mononuclear cells were used for TCR beta sequencing. The Qiagen DNeasy Blood Extraction Kit was used to extract genomic DNA from the blood cell samples. The receptor library was made with the immunoSEQ multiplex PCR assay. The multiplex PCR relied on a mix of 60 forward primers for TCR Vbeta segments and 13 reverse primers for TCR Jbeta segments. The CDR3 region of rearranged TCR beta genes was amplified from genomic DNA with a multiplex PCR assay. The amplified TCR beta libraries were sequenced on the Illumina HiSeq System as 87-base-pair reads. In the authors' own workflow: A later analysis tallied about 77 million unique TCR beta chains across the 666 repertoires, and approximately 12 million of those chains were shared by two or more donors. A nearest-neighbor algorithm error-corrected the raw reads and collapsed the reads into unique sequences, merging closely related sequences to remove PCR and sequencing errors. To assign V, D and J gene segments, CDR3 sequences were aligned to IMGT reference sequences. For a sequence to be retained, a match of at least six nucleotides was required to both a V gene segment and a J gene segment. A rearrangement counted as productive if the CDR3 had no stop codons and remained in frame with V and J, and every other rearrangement counted as non-productive. CDR3 was defined according to IMGT convention as the region running from the second conserved V-encoded cysteine to the conserved J-encoded phenylalanine. In an earlier analysis of 550 to 650 of the donors, sequences lacking an unambiguous match to a single V gene segment were excluded. An earlier analysis of just under 600 of the donors called V segments functional above 56.7% productive rearrangements and segregating when the between-donor standard deviation exceeded 5%. A statistical classification framework was developed to diagnose cytomegalovirus status using the catalog of TCR beta chain sequences. V and J gene assignment, in a later analysis, came from comparing TCR nucleotide sequences with IMGT/GENE-DB human TR gene sequences. Using the TCRdist pipeline, a later analysis assigned CDR3 sequences along with most-parsimonious VDJ recombination scenarios. In a later analysis, each TCR beta chain was defined by its CDR3 amino acid sequence together with its V-gene family, and reads lacking a unique V-gene family were excluded. To address suspected cross-contamination and a sequencing artifact, a later analysis removed roughly 580 highly shared, low-generation-probability nucleotide sequences. In a later analysis, a clonal expansion index was calculated for each public chain from normalized within-repertoire ranks of inferred template counts. Generation probabilities in a later analysis came from a VDJ recombination model fitted to out-of-frame rearrangements, and those results were checked against IGoR. In a later analysis, TCR-TCR, TCR-HLA and TCR-CMV co-occurrence was scored with hypergeometric tests, and a repertoire-size bias correction was applied to TCR pairs. In a later analysis, false discovery rates were estimated by permuting HLA or CMV assignments 20 times. In a later analysis, co-occurring TCRs were grouped using DBSCAN, with TCRdist sequence similarity added in when clustering inside HLA-allele-positive subsets. Repertoires with fewer than 30,000 or more than 120,000 public chains were left out of co-occurrence clustering, as were four to six repertoires with anomalous nucleotide sharing. In its TCRdb copy, this immuneACCESS table keeps in-frame sequences only and misses some clones. Where compared with another copy, unresolved V genes explain less than half of these, and the others have no known cause. That table furnishes V, J and clone size, whereas the DNA furnished D and trimming. This sample has over 110,000 clones in its table, and 70% to 80% of those were observed once. Together, the top ten hold around 3.1% of the sample.

As to this clone: The target of this receptor is not known. No much larger clonotype is one base removed from it; base qualities were not supplied.

The sample was PBMCs. The chain is encoded by TRBV10-1 joined to TRBJ1-4, with the D gene uncertain. The clonotype originates from a female donor in good health and CMV-seronegative. The CDR3 sequence is CASSLGEVRTNEKLFF. The DNA sequence follows: TGCGCCAGCAGTCTCGGGGAGGTACGGACTAATGAAAAACTGTTTTTT.